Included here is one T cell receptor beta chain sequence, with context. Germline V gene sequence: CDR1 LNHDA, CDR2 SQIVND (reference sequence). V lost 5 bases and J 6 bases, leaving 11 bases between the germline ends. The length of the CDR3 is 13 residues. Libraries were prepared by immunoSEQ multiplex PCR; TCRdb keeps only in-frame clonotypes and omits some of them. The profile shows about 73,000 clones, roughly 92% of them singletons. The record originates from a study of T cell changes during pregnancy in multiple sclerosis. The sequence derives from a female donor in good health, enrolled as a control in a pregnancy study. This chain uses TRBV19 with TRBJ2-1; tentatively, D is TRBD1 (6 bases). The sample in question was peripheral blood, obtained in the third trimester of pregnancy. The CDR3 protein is CASSVLQGNEQFF. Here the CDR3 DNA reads TGTGCCAGTAGTGTACTACAGGGCAATGAGCAGTTCTTC.